These T cell receptor beta chains were read from a single sample in a study of shared clonotypes between healthy human individuals. Produced via immunoSEQ multiplex PCR; TCRdb's table is partial and in-frame only. The repertoire holds about 2,500,000 clones, with 85% to 95% as singletons. Specimen: naive CD4+ T cells sorted from blood. The origin of the receptors is a man between 18 and 29 years old in good health. Both conserved end residues are part of each CDR3. A D gene is named only where the DNA matches it firmly.

d_gene	len	j_gene	v_gene	CDR3aa
NA	15	TRBJ1-5	TRBV18	CASSPPGGSNQPQHF
NA	13	TRBJ1-5	TRBV27	CASSQRDTQPQHF
NA	10	TRBJ1-1	TRBV20-1	CSAAEVEAFF
NA	13	TRBJ2-5	TRBV30	CAWSDGTQETQYF
TRBD1	13	TRBJ2-7	TRBV5-5	CASSYGQGHEQYF
NA	17	TRBJ2-6	TRBV19	CASSATEGLWWANVLTF
NA	13	TRBJ1-6	TRBV2	CASSGQYNSPLHF
TRBD1	13	TRBJ2-4	TRBV18	CASSPPGQNIQYF
TRBD1	15	TRBJ1-6	TRBV5-4	CASSSTGTGNSPLHF
NA	13	TRBJ2-5	TRBV6-1	CASRQAGDETQYF
NA	13	TRBJ1-4	TRBV7-2	CASSFTGNEKLFF
NA	17	TRBJ1-1	TRBV18	CASSPNGPTEDVAEAFF
NA	14	TRBJ1-6	TRBV7-2	CASSSRQDNSPLHF
NA	15	TRBJ2-2	TRBV10-3	CAISDHREGGGELFF
TRBD2	17	TRBJ2-1	TRBV4-1	CASRGLAGVFSYNEQFF
NA	15	TRBJ2-1	TRBV10-1	CASSRTQSSYNEQFF
TRBD2	15	TRBJ2-1	TRBV29-1	CSVLAGVRSNNEQFF
NA	15	TRBJ1-5	TRBV23-1	CASSQSLEEGQPQHF
TRBD1	15	TRBJ1-5	TRBV4-2	CASSPGGQANQPQHF
NA	18	TRBJ1-5	TRBV9	CASSVGKDFRGVNQPQHF
TRBD1	15	TRBJ1-1	TRBV10-3	CAISDLDRGATEAFF
NA	13	TRBJ2-7	TRBV27	CASSPTMPTEQYF
TRBD1	15	TRBJ1-1	TRBV7-6	CASSLGRGGRTEAFF
NA	14	TRBJ1-1	TRBV7-2	CASSTGRHNTEAFF
TRBD2	15	TRBJ2-1	TRBV5-4	CASSLGLFLENEQFF
NA	13	TRBJ1-1	TRBV10-2	CASSEQGSTEAFF
TRBD2	15	TRBJ2-5	TRBV4-1	CASSHGSGVRETQYF
TRBD1	15	TRBJ1-6	TRBV5-1	CASSPGQGGSSPLHF
NA	17	TRBJ2-6	TRBV5-4	CASSPPMAGAGANVLTF
NA	16	TRBJ2-2	TRBV5-1	CASSVSGTANTGELFF
NA	17	TRBJ2-2	TRBV5-5	CASSLGQGVGGTGELFF
NA	14	TRBJ2-1	TRBV10-1	CASSPDSRFNEQFF
NA	13	TRBJ2-7	TRBV5-6	CASSLRDVDEQYF
TRBD1	19	TRBJ2-6	TRBV6-1	CASSDHPGTGETGANVLTF
NA	14	TRBJ2-6	TRBV6-6	CASSYGFGANVLTF
NA	14	TRBJ1-4	TRBV1	CTSSRRTGHEKLFF
TRBD2	17	TRBJ2-1	TRBV29-1	CSVGRLRTSGGGYEQFF
NA	14	TRBJ2-3	TRBV11-2	CASSSSFSTDTQYF
TRBD1	16	TRBJ1-3	TRBV5-1	CASSSTGVSSGNTIYF
TRBD1	15	TRBJ1-4	TRBV27	CASSPGTGLGEKLFF
NA	17	TRBJ2-1	TRBV5-4	CASSLTGKLSSYNEQFF
NA	12	TRBJ1-1	TRBV29-1	CSAGRENTEAFF
TRBD2	19	TRBJ2-3	TRBV19	CASRPGLAGGPRLTDTQYF
NA	14	TRBJ2-5	TRBV7-7	CASSSGGMQETQYF